This T cell receptor beta chain emerged from a study of OX40 agonist ivuxolimab in advanced cancers. About the research overall: Ivuxolimab, which is an agonistic anti-OX40 (CD134) antibody, was administered to the patients.

Generated by immunoSEQ multiplex PCR, the TCRdb table keeps only in-frame clones and is missing some. The profile covers around 50,000 clones, with roughly 90% appearing a single time and about 0.68% taken by the ten largest. Per the germline V gene, CDR1 is MGHRA and CDR2 is YSYEKL. This CDR3 is 20 amino acids long. Trimming took off 5 bases at V and 5 bases at J, with 30 bases between the two ends. The TCR sequence derives from an adult with an advanced solid tumor such as melanoma, head and neck, liver or kidney cancer. This chain joins TRBV4-1 and TRBJ2-2; D possibly corresponds to TRBD2 (6 bases). The source material was CD4+ or CD8+ T cells sorted from blood, sampled in a trial of the OX40 agonist ivuxolimab. The CDR3 here is CASSNPGILGGEGKTGELFF. The CDR3 nucleotides are TGCGCCAGCAGCAACCCGGGGATACTCGGGGGAGAAGGGAAAACCGGGGAGCTGTTTTTT.